Listed below are T cell receptor beta chains from one sample, sequenced in a study of neurological immune-mediated disorders. TCRdb re-called the 5' RACE reads with MiXCR, one entry per CDR3 protein. The data hold tens of thousands of distinct CDR3 sequences, with 5.5% to 7% observed a single time. The sequenced sample was CD4+ T cells from blood. The receptors come from a woman aged 50 to 65 in good health. Both conserved end residues are part of each CDR3. A D gene is named only where the DNA matches it firmly. Size is omitted from some rows. Given values are once, few, many or a class for expanded clones.

clone size | J gene | D gene | V gene | CDR3 DNA | CDR3 protein
many | TRBJ2-5 | TRBD1 | TRBV20-1 | TGCAGGGGAACAGGGGAGGAGACCCAGTACTTC | CRGTGEETQYF
many | TRBJ2-2 | TRBD1 | TRBV6-2/TRBV6-3 | TGTGCCAGCAGCCGCCCCGGGACAGGGGGCACCGGGGAGCTGTTTTTT | CASSRPGTGGTGELFF
many | TRBJ2-3 | NA | TRBV29-1 | TGCAGCGTTGATGAGGGAATAGATACGCAGTATTTT | CSVDEGIDTQYF
many | TRBJ2-7 | TRBD1 | TRBV6-5 | TGTGCCAGCAGTTACTCGACAGGGGCCTACGAGCAGTACTTC | CASSYSTGAYEQYF
many | TRBJ2-5 | NA | TRBV5-1 | TGCGCCAGCAGCTTGGGCGGGCAAGAGACCCAGTACTTC | CASSLGGQETQYF
many | TRBJ2-3 | TRBD2 | TRBV5-4 | TGTGCCAGCAGCTCCGGACTAGCGGGAGGAGATACGCAGTATTTT | CASSSGLAGGDTQYF
many | TRBJ2-7 | TRBD2 | TRBV28 | TGTGCCAGCAGCCCTGGGACTAGCGGGAGAACCGAGCAGTACTTC | CASSPGTSGRTEQYF
many | TRBJ2-1 | NA | TRBV9 | TGTGCCAGCAGCGTAGTAGAGGGTTCCCCGTTCTTC | CASSVVEGSPFF
many | TRBJ2-5 | NA | TRBV12-3/TRBV12-4 | TGTGCCAGCAGTCAGGACAGAAAAGAGACCCAGTACTTC | CASSQDRKETQYF
many | TRBJ2-3 | NA | TRBV7-8 | TGTGCCAGCAGCTTTTTAGGGAGAGGTACAGATACGCAGTATTTT | CASSFLGRGTDTQYF
many | TRBJ2-7 | NA | TRBV20-1 | TGCAGTGCTAGAGACTTTGGACTTGCCTACGAGCAGTACTTC | CSARDFGLAYEQYF
medium-sized | TRBJ1-1 | TRBD1 | TRBV10-3 | TGTGCCATCAGTGAAAGGACAGGGAACACTGAAGCTTTCTTT | CAISERTGNTEAFF
many | TRBJ1-5 | NA | TRBV28 | TGTGCCAGCAGTTTAGCGGGGGCTGGTCAGCCCCAGCATTTT | CASSLAGAGQPQHF
NA | TRBJ1-5 | NA | TRBV12-3/TRBV12-4 | TGTGCCAGCAGTTTGACAGGTCTGGGCAATCAGCCCCAGCATTTT | CASSLTGLGNQPQHF
many | TRBJ2-7 | NA | TRBV6-5 | TGTGCCAGCTACGACGTAGGGGGCGAGCAGTACTTC | CASYDVGGEQYF
many | TRBJ2-5 | NA | TRBV9 | TGTGCCAGCAGCCCAACTATCAACCAAGAGACCCAGTACTTC | CASSPTINQETQYF
many | TRBJ2-5 | NA | TRBV11-2 | TGTGCCAGCAGCTTAGATCCAGGGTCCCCTTCGACCCAGTACTTC | CASSLDPGSPSTQYF
few | TRBJ2-1 | TRBD2 | TRBV6-5 | TGTGCCAGCAGTTTCATCGGGGGGGGTGAGCAGTTCTTC | CASSFIGGGEQFF
many | TRBJ2-2 | TRBD2 | TRBV7-3 | TGTGCCAGCACCCAAACTAGCGGGTCGTTCACCGGGGAGCTGTTTTTT | CASTQTSGSFTGELFF
many | TRBJ2-7 | TRBD2 | TRBV15 | TGTGCCACCAGCAGCGGGACTAGCGGGAGTAGTAAGCAGTACTTC | CATSSGTSGSSKQYF
many | TRBJ2-1 | TRBD2 | TRBV7-2 | TGTGCCAGCAGCATAGGGACTAGCGGGGGGTTATCCTACAATGAGCAGTTCTTC | CASSIGTSGGLSYNEQFF
many | TRBJ2-5 | NA | TRBV7-2 | TGTGCCAGCAGCAGAGAGGGGCAGATCCAAGAGACCCAGTACTTC | CASSREGQIQETQYF
many | TRBJ2-7 | NA | TRBV5-1 | TGCGCCAGCAGCTTGGAAAGTACCTACGAGCAGTACTTC | CASSLESTYEQYF
many | TRBJ2-3 | NA | TRBV24-1 | TGTGCCACCAGTGGTCTCGGGGGTAACACAGATACGCAGTATTTT | CATSGLGGNTDTQYF
once | TRBJ1-1 | TRBD1 | TRBV5-1 | TGCGCCAATAATCCACAGGGGTGGAGCACTGAAGCTTTCTTT | CANNPQGWSTEAFF
NA | TRBJ2-2 | NA | TRBV5-1 | TGCGCCAGCAAAAGTCCCCAGAACACCGGGGAGCTGTTTTTT | CASKSPQNTGELFF
many | TRBJ2-1 | TRBD1 | TRBV28 | TGTGCCAGCAGCCCTTCCGGGACAGGGCACGATGAGCAGTTCTTC | CASSPSGTGHDEQFF
many | TRBJ1-2 | NA | TRBV20-1 | TGCAGTGCTAGGGAAATCAGGGGCGGAATTTCTAACTATGGCTACACCTTC | CSAREIRGGISNYGYTF
many | TRBJ2-1 | TRBD1 | TRBV5-1 | TGCGCCAGCAGCTTGTTAGGGGGCCGAAATAACAATGAGCAGTTCTTC | CASSLLGGRNNNEQFF
many | TRBJ2-3 | NA | TRBV5-1 | TGCGCCAGCAGTTCCGACGGATGGGGGGATACGCAGTATTTT | CASSSDGWGDTQYF
many | TRBJ1-1 | NA | TRBV4-2 | TGTGCCAGCAGCCAAGATATATGGGGAGGTGGTGAAGCTTTCTTT | CASSQDIWGGGEAFF
many | TRBJ2-1 | NA | TRBV27 | TGTGCCAGCAGCCACTCGGAAGGTCGGTCCTACAATGAGCAGTTCTTC | CASSHSEGRSYNEQFF
medium-sized | TRBJ2-3 | NA | TRBV7-9 | TGTGCCAGCAGCTTTTCACGCAGGTCGGATACGCAGTATTTT | CASSFSRRSDTQYF
many | TRBJ1-4 | NA | TRBV11-2 | TGTGCCAGCAGCTTAGGAGTGGGGGGCGCTGAAAAACTGTTTTTT | CASSLGVGGAEKLFF
many | TRBJ2-5 | NA | TRBV7-8 | TGTGCCAGCAGCTTAGTTTGGGGTGAAGAGACCCAGTACTTC | CASSLVWGEETQYF
many | TRBJ2-7 | TRBD2 | TRBV14 | TGTGCCAGCAGCCAGGGACTAGCCGCCGGCGAGCAGTACTTC | CASSQGLAAGEQYF
many | TRBJ2-3 | TRBD2 | TRBV20-1 | TGCAGTGCCATCGGACTAGCGGTCACAGATACGCAGTATTTT | CSAIGLAVTDTQYF
many | TRBJ2-6 | TRBD1 | TRBV7-2 | TGTGCCAGCAGCTTAGTTGCCAGGGGGAACAACGTCCTGACTTTC | CASSLVARGNNVLTF
many | TRBJ2-6 | TRBD1 | TRBV20-1 | TGCAGTGCTAGAGACAGGACAGGAGGTTCCTCTGGGGCCAACGTCCTGACTTTC | CSARDRTGGSSGANVLTF
many | TRBJ2-1 | NA | TRBV18 | TGTGCCAGCTCGCCGTACAATGAGCAGTTCTTC | CASSPYNEQFF
many | TRBJ1-1 | NA | TRBV29-1 | TGCAGCGTTGAAGGGTTCGGGGGGAAGGACACTGAAGCTTTCTTT | CSVEGFGGKDTEAFF
many | TRBJ2-1 | NA | TRBV28 | TGTGCCAGCAGCAGGGGCAATGAGCAGTTCTTC | CASSRGNEQFF
many | TRBJ2-2 | NA | TRBV24-1 | TGTGCCACCAGCAGGGAGACGAACACCGGGGAGCTGTTTTTT | CATSRETNTGELFF
many | TRBJ2-1 | TRBD2 | TRBV20-1 | TGCAGTGCTCCGCTAGCGGGGGGGCTCAATGAGCAGTTCTTC | CSAPLAGGLNEQFF
many | TRBJ2-1 | NA | TRBV5-1 | TGCGCCAGCAGCTTGCGGGAGTATGAGGAGCAGTTCTTC | CASSLREYEEQFF
many | TRBJ2-2 | NA | TRBV7-9 | TGTGCCAGCAGCTTAGCGGGGGCACGGACCGGGGAGCTGTTTTTT | CASSLAGARTGELFF
many | TRBJ2-7 | TRBD2 | TRBV5-1 | TGCGCCAGCAGCGATACTAGCGGGAGGGGCGTGGGCTACGAGCAGTACTTC | CASSDTSGRGVGYEQYF